This T cell receptor (beta chain) was captured by sequencing in a study of OX40 agonist ivuxolimab in advanced cancers. Study summary: People in dose escalation had one of these cancers: hepatocellular carcinoma, melanoma, renal cell or head and neck cancer. Three patients got partial responses; one had hepatocellular carcinoma and two had cutaneous melanoma.

Points from the study as a whole: Specificity for antigen went undetermined in the expanded peripheral T cells.

Worth noting for this clone: Antigen: not known.

Assay used: immunoSEQ multiplex PCR; TCRdb lists only in-frame clones, some missing. The sample has fewer than 100,000 clones, around 86% seen once. CDR3 length: 16 residues. The germline gives CDR1 KGHSH, CDR2 LQKENI. V gave up 0 bases and J gave up 0 bases, with 9 bases separating them. The chain joins TRBV18 to TRBJ1-3; TRBD1 is a possible D gene (5 bases). The TCR comes from an adult with an advanced solid tumor such as melanoma, head and neck, liver or kidney cancer. Sequencing used CD4+ or CD8+ T cells sorted from blood, obtained in a trial of the OX40 agonist ivuxolimab. CDR3 in amino acids: CASSPPTRGSGNTIYF. The CDR3 DNA sequence: TGTGCCAGCTCACCACCGACGAGGGGCTCTGGAAACACCATATATTTT.